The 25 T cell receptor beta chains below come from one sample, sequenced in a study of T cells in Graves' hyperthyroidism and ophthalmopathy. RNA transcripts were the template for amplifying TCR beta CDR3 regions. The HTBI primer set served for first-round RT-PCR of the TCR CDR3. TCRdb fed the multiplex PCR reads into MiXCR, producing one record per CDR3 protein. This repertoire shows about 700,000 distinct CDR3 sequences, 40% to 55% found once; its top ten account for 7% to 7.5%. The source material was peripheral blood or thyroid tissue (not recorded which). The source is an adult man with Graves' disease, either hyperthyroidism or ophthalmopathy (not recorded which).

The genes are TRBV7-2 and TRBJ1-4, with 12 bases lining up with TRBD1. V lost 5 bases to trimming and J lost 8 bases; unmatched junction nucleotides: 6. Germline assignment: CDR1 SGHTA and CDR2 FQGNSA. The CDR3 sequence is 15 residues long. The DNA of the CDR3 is TGTGCCAGCAGCCCCCCCGGGACAGGGGGCGAAAAACTGTTTTTT. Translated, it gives CASSPPGTGGEKLFF.

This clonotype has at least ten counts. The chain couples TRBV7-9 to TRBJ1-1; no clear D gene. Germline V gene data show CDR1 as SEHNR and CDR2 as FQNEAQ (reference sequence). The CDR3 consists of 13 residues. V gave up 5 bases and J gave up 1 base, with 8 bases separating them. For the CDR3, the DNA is TGTGCCAGCAGCAATGACGGGAACACTGAAGCTTTCTTT. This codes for CASSNDGNTEAFF.

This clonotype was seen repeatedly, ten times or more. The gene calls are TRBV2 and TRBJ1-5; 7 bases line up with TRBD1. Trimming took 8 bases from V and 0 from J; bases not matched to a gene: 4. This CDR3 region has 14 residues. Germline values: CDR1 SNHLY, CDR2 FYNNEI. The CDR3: CASWGQNSNQPQHF. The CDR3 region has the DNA TGTGCCAGCTGGGGACAGAATAGCAATCAGCCCCAGCATTTT.

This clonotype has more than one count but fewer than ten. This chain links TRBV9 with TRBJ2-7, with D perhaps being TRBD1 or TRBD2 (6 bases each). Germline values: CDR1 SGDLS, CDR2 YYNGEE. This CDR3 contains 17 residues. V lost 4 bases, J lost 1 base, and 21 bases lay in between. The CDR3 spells CASSRSMGGQWSYEQYF. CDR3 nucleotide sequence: TGTGCCAGCAGCCGCTCAATGGGGGGCCAGTGGTCCTACGAGCAGTACTTC.

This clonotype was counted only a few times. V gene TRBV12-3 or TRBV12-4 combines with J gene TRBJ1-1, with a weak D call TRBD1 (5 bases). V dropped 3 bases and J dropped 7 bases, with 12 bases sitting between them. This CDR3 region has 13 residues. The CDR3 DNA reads TGTGCCAGCAGTTTGGTGGGGCAAGGTGAAGCTTTCTTT. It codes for CASSLVGQGEAFF.

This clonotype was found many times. CDR3 protein: CASSDRYSNQPQHF. Here the CDR3 DNA reads TGTGCCAGCAGTGACAGGTATAGCAATCAGCCCCAGCATTTT. The chain is built from TRBV2 and TRBJ1-5; D remains unclear. Looked up from germline, CDR1 is SNHLY and CDR2 is FYNNEI. The V end was cut by 3 bases, the J end by 0 bases, with 6 bases between. The CDR3 extends over 14 amino acids. The entire variable domain, with the rest obtained from reference TRBV2 and TRBJ1-5, is as follows: EPEVTQTPSHQVTQMGQEVILRCVPISNHLYFYWYRQILGQKVEFLVSFYNNEISEKSEIFDDQFSVERPDGSNFTLKIRSTKLEDSAMYFCASSDRYSNQPQHFGDGTRLSIL.

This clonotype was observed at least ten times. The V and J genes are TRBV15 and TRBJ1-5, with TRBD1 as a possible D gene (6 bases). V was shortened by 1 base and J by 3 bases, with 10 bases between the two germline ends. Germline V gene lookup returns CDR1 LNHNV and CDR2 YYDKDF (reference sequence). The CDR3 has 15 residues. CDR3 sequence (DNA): TGTGCCACCAGCAGAGGAGGGGGGAACAATCAGCCCCAGCATTTT. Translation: CATSRGGGNNQPQHF.

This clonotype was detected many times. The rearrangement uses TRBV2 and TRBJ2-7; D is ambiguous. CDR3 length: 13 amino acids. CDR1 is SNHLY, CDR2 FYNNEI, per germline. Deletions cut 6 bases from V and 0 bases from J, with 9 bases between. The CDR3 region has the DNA TGTGCCAGCAGAAAGACTCTCTCCTACGAGCAGTACTTC. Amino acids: CASRKTLSYEQYF.

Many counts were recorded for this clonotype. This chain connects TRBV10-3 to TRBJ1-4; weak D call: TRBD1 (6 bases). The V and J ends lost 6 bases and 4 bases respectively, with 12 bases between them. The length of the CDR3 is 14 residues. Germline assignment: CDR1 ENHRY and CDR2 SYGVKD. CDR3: CAIRPDSSNEKLFF. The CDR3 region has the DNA TGTGCCATCAGACCGGACAGCAGTAATGAAAAACTGTTTTTT.

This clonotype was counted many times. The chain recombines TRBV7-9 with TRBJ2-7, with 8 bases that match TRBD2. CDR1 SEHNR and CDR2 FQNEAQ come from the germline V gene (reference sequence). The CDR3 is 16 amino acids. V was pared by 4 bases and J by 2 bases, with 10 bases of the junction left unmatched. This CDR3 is CASSSSERESPYEQYF. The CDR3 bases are TGTGCCAGCAGCTCCAGCGAGCGGGAGTCCCCCTACGAGCAGTACTTC.

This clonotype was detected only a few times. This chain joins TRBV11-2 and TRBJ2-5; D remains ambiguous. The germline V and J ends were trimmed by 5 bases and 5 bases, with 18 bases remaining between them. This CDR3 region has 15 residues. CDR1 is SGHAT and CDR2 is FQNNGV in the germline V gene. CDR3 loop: CASSQDKWIAETQYF. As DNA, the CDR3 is TGTGCCAGCAGCCAAGATAAGTGGATTGCGGAGACCCAGTACTTC.

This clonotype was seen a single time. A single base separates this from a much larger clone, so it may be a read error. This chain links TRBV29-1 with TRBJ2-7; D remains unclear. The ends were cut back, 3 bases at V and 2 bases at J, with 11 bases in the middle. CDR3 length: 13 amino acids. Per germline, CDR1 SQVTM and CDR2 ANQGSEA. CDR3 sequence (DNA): TGCAGCGTTGAGTCCCCAACCGCCTACGAGCAGTACTTC. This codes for CSVESPTAYEQYF.

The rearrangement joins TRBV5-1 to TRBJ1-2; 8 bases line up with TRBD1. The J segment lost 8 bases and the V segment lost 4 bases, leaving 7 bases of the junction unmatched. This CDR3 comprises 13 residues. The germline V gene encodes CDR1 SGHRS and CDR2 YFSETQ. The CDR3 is CASSRRTGPGYTF. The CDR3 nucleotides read TGCGCCAGCAGCAGGAGGACAGGGCCCGGCTACACCTTC.

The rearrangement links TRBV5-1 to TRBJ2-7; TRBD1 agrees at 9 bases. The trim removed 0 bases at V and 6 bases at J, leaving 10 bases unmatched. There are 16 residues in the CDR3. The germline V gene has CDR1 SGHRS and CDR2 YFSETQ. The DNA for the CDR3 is TGCGCCAGCAGCTTGGACGGCCCGGGACAGGGAGCCGAGCAGTACTTC. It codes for CASSLDGPGQGAEQYF.

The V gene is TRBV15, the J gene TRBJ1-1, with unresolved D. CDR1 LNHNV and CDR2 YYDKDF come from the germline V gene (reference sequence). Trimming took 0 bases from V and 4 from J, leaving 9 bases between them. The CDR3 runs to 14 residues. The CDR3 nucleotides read TGTGCCACCAGCAGAGATAACTGGTCCACTGAAGCTTTCTTT. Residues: CATSRDNWSTEAFF. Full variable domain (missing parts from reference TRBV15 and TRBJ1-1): DAMVIQNPRYQVTQFGKPVTLSCSQTLNHNVMYWYQQKSSQAPKLLFHYYDKDFNNEADTPDNFQSRRPNTSFCFLDIRSPGLGDTAMYLCATSRDNWSTEAFFGQGTRLTVV.

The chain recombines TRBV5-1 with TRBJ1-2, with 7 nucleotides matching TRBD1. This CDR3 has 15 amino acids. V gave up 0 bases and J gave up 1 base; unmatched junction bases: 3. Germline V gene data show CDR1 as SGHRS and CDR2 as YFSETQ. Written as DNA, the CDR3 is TGCGCCAGCAGCTTGGTCGGGACAGTTAACTATGGCTACACCTTC. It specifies CASSLVGTVNYGYTF.

CDR3: CASSGGRTGELFF. The CDR3 bases are TGTGCCAGCAGTGGCGGCCGCACCGGGGAGCTGTTTTTT. V and J are TRBV12-3 or TRBV12-4 and TRBJ2-2; unclear D gene. Between the trimmed V and J ends, which lost 5 bases and 4 bases, there was a span of 8 bases. This CDR3 region has 13 residues.

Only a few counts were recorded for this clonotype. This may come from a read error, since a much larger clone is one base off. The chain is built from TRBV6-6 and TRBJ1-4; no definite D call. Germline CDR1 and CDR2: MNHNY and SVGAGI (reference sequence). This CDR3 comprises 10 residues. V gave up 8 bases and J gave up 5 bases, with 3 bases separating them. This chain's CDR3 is CASGNEKLFF. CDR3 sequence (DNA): TGTGCCAGCGGGAATGAAAAACTGTTTTTT.

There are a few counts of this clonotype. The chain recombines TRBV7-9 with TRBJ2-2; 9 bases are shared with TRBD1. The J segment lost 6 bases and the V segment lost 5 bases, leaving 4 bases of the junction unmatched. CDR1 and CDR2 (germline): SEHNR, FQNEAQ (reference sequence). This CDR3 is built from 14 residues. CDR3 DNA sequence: TGTGCCAGCAGCATCTGGACAGGGGCCGGGGAGCTGTTTTTT. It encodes CASSIWTGAGELFF.

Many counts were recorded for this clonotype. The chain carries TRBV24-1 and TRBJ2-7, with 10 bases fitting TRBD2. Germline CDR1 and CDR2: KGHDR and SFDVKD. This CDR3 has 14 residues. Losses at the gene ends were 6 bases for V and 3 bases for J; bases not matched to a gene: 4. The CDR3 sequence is CATSPSSGGYEQYF. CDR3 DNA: TGTGCCACCAGTCCATCTAGCGGGGGCTACGAGCAGTACTTC.

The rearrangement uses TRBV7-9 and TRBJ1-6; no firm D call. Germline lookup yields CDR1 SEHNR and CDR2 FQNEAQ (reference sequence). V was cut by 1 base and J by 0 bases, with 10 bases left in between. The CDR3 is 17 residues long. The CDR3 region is CASSLGQSNSYNSPLHF. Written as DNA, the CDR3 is TGTGCCAGCAGCTTAGGGCAGAGCAACTCCTATAATTCACCCCTCCACTTT.

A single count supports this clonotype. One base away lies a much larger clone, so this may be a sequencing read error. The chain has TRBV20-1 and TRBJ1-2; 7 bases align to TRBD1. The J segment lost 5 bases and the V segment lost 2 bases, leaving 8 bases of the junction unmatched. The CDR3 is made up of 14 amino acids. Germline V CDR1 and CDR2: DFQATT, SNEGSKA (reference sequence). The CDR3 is CSARSVRGGYGYTF. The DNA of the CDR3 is TGCAGTGCTAGATCGGTCAGGGGGGGATATGGCTACACCTTC.

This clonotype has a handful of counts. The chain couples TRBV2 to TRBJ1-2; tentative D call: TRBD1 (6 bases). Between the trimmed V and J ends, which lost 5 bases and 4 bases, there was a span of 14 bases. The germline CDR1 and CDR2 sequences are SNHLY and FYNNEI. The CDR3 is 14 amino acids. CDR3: CASSRGGGSYGYTF. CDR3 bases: TGTGCCAGCAGTAGAGGAGGGGGTAGCTATGGCTACACCTTC.

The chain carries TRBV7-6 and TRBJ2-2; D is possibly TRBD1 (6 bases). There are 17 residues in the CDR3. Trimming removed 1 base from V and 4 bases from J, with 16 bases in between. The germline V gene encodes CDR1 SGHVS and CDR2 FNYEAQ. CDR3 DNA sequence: TGTGCCAGCAGCTTAGACTCAGGGGTCACGACCACCGGGGAGCTGTTTTTT. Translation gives CASSLDSGVTTTGELFF.

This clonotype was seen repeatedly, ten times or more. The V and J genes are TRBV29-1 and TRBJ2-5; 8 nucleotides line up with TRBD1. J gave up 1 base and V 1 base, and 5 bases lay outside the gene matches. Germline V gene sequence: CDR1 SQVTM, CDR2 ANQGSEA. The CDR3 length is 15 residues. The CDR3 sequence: CSVEAAGGVQETQYF. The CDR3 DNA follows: TGCAGCGTTGAAGCGGCAGGGGGCGTCCAAGAGACCCAGTACTTC.